This entry is about one T cell receptor beta chain. Synthetic templates analogous to TCR were spiked into all PCRs individually. Clones were sequenced by immunoSEQ multiplex PCR, and TCRdb holds only the in-frame ones, with some missing. In the table there are approximately 79,000 clones, approximately 86% of which are singletons. This entry belongs to a study of PD-L1 blockade in urothelial cancer. Time point reported: pretreatment peripheral blood. The CDR3 is made up of 16 amino acids. Germline CDR1 and CDR2: MDHEN and SYDVKM. Trimming left V 5 bases short and J 0 bases short, with 13 bases between.

The clonotype was recovered from a man aged 35-49 years with urothelial cancer. The V gene is TRBV28, the J gene TRBJ1-4, with TRBD1 as a possible D gene (6 bases). This material consisted of PBMCs, taken around atezolizumab (anti-PD-L1) treatment. The CDR3 sequence is CASSPTGIPTNEKLFF. CDR3 sequence (DNA): TGTGCCAGCAGTCCGACAGGTATTCCAACTAATGAAAAACTGTTTTTT.